A selection of T cell receptor beta chains follows, all from one sample in a study of blood T cell repertoires in COVID-19. The assay was immunoSEQ multiplex PCR, and TCRdb's table has in-frame clones only and misses some. The table shows roughly 160,000 clones, with roughly four fifths occurring only once. The sample comprised peripheral blood. These receptors all come from an elderly woman with acute or convalescent COVID-19. CDR3s include the opening cysteine and the closing phenylalanine or tryptophan. Each record gives: V gene, J gene, CDR3 length, clone size, D gene, CDR3 DNA, CDR3 protein. D genes are given only for firm matches. For some rows the clone size is stated as once, few or many, or as a class when expanded; others skip it.

v_gene: TRBV19
j_gene: TRBJ2-1
len: 16
abundance: -
d_gene: TRBD1
CDR3nt: TGTGCCAGTAGTGCCGGGACAGGGGGGTCCTACAATGAGCAGTTCTTC
CDR3aa: CASSAGTGGSYNEQFF

v_gene: TRBV11-2
j_gene: TRBJ2-7
len: 15
abundance: -
d_gene: TRBD2
CDR3nt: TGTGCCAGCAGCGCCCATGCCGGGGGGGTTGACGAGCAGTACTTC
CDR3aa: CASSAHAGGVDEQYF

v_gene: TRBV12-3/TRBV12-4
j_gene: TRBJ1-1
len: 13
abundance: -
d_gene: TRBD1
CDR3nt: TGTGCCAGCAGTTTGACAGGGGGCTCTGAAGCTTTCTTT
CDR3aa: CASSLTGGSEAFF

v_gene: TRBV2
j_gene: TRBJ2-7
len: 15
abundance: -
d_gene: TRBD1
CDR3nt: TGTGCCAGCAGTGTCGGAGGACAGGGAGGTCGCGAGCAGTACTTC
CDR3aa: CASSVGGQGGREQYF

v_gene: TRBV6-5
j_gene: TRBJ2-1
len: 12
abundance: once
d_gene: TRBD1
CDR3nt: TGTGCCAGCAGCCAGGACAGGGGAAGGCAGTTCTTC
CDR3aa: CASSQDRGRQFF

v_gene: TRBV27
j_gene: TRBJ1-5
len: 15
abundance: few
d_gene: TRBD1
CDR3nt: TGTGCCAGCAGTTCCACCGGGACAGTCAATCAGCCCCAGCATTTT
CDR3aa: CASSSTGTVNQPQHF

v_gene: TRBV5-1
j_gene: TRBJ2-1
len: 14
abundance: -
d_gene: -
CDR3nt: TGCGCCAGCAGCCCGGGGGAGGCCTACAATGAGCAGTTCTTC
CDR3aa: CASSPGEAYNEQFF

v_gene: TRBV7-8
j_gene: TRBJ2-7
len: 16
abundance: -
d_gene: TRBD1
CDR3nt: TGTGCCAGCAGCTCCCTCATCAACGACAGGGGTAACGAGCAGTACTTC
CDR3aa: CASSSLINDRGNEQYF

v_gene: TRBV19
j_gene: TRBJ1-5
len: 15
abundance: -
d_gene: TRBD1
CDR3nt: TGTGCCAGTAGTGCTAACCGGGACAGGGGTCAGCCCCAGCATTTT
CDR3aa: CASSANRDRGQPQHF

v_gene: TRBV12-2
j_gene: TRBJ1-5
len: 16
abundance: once
d_gene: -
CDR3nt: TGTGCAAGTCGCTTAGACTCCGGGACACCCATTCAGCCCCAGCATTTT
CDR3aa: CASRLDSGTPIQPQHF

v_gene: TRBV28
j_gene: TRBJ2-5
len: 15
abundance: -
d_gene: TRBD2
CDR3nt: TGTGCCAGCAGTTTTAGCGGGGGGGGTCAAGAGACCCAGTACTTC
CDR3aa: CASSFSGGGQETQYF

v_gene: TRBV3-1/TRBV3-2
j_gene: TRBJ1-2
len: 16
abundance: -
d_gene: TRBD1
CDR3nt: TGTGCCAGCAGCCAAGGAAACAGGGGTACTAACTATGGCTACACCTTC
CDR3aa: CASSQGNRGTNYGYTF

v_gene: TRBV4-2
j_gene: TRBJ2-1
len: 16
abundance: -
d_gene: TRBD2
CDR3nt: TGTGCCAGCAGCCAAGGGGATAGCGGGGTGTACAATGAGCAGTTCTTC
CDR3aa: CASSQGDSGVYNEQFF

v_gene: TRBV18
j_gene: TRBJ1-2
len: 13
abundance: -
d_gene: -
CDR3nt: TGTGCCAGCTCACCGGACACATCAACGGGCTACACCTTC
CDR3aa: CASSPDTSTGYTF

v_gene: TRBV7-9
j_gene: TRBJ2-3
len: 17
abundance: many
d_gene: TRBD2
CDR3nt: TGTGCCAGCAGCTTAATAACTAGCGGGGGGGGCACAGATACGCAGTATTTT
CDR3aa: CASSLITSGGGTDTQYF

v_gene: TRBV7-8
j_gene: TRBJ2-5
len: 13
abundance: -
d_gene: -
CDR3nt: TGTGCCAGCAGCTTCGAGGTCCAAGAGACCCAGTACTTC
CDR3aa: CASSFEVQETQYF

v_gene: TRBV27
j_gene: TRBJ1-4
len: 17
abundance: -
d_gene: TRBD1
CDR3nt: TGTGCCAGCAGTTTATCTAACAGGGGGGTGAGTTCTGAAAAACTGTTTTTT
CDR3aa: CASSLSNRGVSSEKLFF

v_gene: TRBV6-6
j_gene: TRBJ2-1
len: 15
abundance: -
d_gene: TRBD1
CDR3nt: TGTGCCAGCAGTTACCGGCGGACAGGGTCGAATGAGCAGTTCTTC
CDR3aa: CASSYRRTGSNEQFF

v_gene: TRBV11-2
j_gene: TRBJ2-7
len: 14
abundance: -
d_gene: TRBD1
CDR3nt: TGTGCCAGCAGCTTTAGGGACAGATTCTACGAGCAGTACTTC
CDR3aa: CASSFRDRFYEQYF

v_gene: TRBV4-3
j_gene: TRBJ2-1
len: 15
abundance: -
d_gene: TRBD1
CDR3nt: TGCGCCAGCAGCCAAGGGACAGGGGTTATATCTGAGCAGTTCTTC
CDR3aa: CASSQGTGVISEQFF

v_gene: TRBV11-2
j_gene: TRBJ2-5
len: 16
abundance: -
d_gene: -
CDR3nt: TGTGCCAGCAGCTTAGCCAGGGACACTTTAGGGGAGACCCAGTACTTC
CDR3aa: CASSLARDTLGETQYF

v_gene: TRBV19
j_gene: TRBJ1-2
len: 15
abundance: -
d_gene: -
CDR3nt: TGTGCCAGTAGTCCGCGGGGGGGCCCCAACTATGGCTACACCTTC
CDR3aa: CASSPRGGPNYGYTF

v_gene: TRBV9
j_gene: TRBJ2-1
len: 15
abundance: -
d_gene: TRBD1
CDR3nt: TGTGCCAGCAGCGGCCGGGACAGAACTTACAATGAGCAGTTCTTC
CDR3aa: CASSGRDRTYNEQFF

v_gene: TRBV7-3
j_gene: TRBJ2-1
len: 15
abundance: once
d_gene: TRBD2
CDR3nt: TGTGCCAGCAGCCCTGGGGGACTAGCGGGTGTTGAGCAGTTCTTC
CDR3aa: CASSPGGLAGVEQFF

v_gene: TRBV7-2
j_gene: TRBJ2-7
len: 12
abundance: -
d_gene: -
CDR3nt: TGTGCCAGCAGCTCCAGCTCCTACGAGCAGTACTTC
CDR3aa: CASSSSSYEQYF

v_gene: TRBV7-2
j_gene: TRBJ2-7
len: 14
abundance: -
d_gene: TRBD1
CDR3nt: TGTGCCAGCAGCTCCTCCGGGACAGGCTACGAGCAGTACTTC
CDR3aa: CASSSSGTGYEQYF